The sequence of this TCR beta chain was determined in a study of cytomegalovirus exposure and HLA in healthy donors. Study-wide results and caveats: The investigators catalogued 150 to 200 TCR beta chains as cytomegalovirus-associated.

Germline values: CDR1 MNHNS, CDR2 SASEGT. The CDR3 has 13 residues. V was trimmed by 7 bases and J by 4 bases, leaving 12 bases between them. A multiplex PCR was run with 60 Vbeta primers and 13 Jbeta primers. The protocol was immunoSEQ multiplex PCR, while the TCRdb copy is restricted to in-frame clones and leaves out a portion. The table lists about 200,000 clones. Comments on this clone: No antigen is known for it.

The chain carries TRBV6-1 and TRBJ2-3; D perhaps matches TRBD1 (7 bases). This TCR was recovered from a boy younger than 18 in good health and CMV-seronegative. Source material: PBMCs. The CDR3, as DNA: TGTGCCAGCACCAGGGGGGCGGCAGATACGCAGTATTTT. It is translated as CASTRGAADTQYF.